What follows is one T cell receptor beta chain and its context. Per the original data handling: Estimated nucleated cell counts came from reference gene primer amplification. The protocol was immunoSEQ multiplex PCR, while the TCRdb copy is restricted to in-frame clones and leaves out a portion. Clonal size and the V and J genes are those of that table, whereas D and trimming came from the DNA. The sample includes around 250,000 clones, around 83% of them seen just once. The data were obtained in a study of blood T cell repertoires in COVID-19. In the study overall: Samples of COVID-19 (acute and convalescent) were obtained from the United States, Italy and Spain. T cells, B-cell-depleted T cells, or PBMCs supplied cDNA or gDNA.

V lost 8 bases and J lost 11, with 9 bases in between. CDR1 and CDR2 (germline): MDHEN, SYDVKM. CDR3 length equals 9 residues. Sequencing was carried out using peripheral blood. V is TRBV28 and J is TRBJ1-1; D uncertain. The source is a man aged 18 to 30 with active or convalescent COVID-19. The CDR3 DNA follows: TGTGCCAGCGGCCCGCAGGCTTTCTTT. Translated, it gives CASGPQAFF.